The 31 T cell receptor beta chains listed next were all sequenced from one sample in a study of blood T cell repertoires in COVID-19. TCRdb's table, derived via immunoSEQ multiplex PCR, lists solely in-frame clones and lacks some. The sample lists about 210,000 clones, roughly 78% occurring once. Sequencing used peripheral blood. The receptors were sampled from a woman aged 40 to 50 with acute or convalescent COVID-19.

This clone was found a few times. The rearrangement uses TRBV30 and TRBJ1-1; a possible D gene is TRBD1 (5 bases). Germline V gene data show CDR1 as GTSNPN and CDR2 as SVGIG (reference sequence). V was pared by 0 bases and J by 3 bases, with 8 bases between. CDR3 length: 13 residues. DNA of the CDR3: TGTGCCTGGAGTGTAAAAGGGGACACTGAAGCTTTCTTT. It is translated as CAWSVKGDTEAFF.

This chain uses TRBV10-1 with TRBJ2-3, with 7 nucleotides matching TRBD1. V shed 5 bases, J shed 7 bases, and the junction held 3 bases outside the gene matches. Per the germline V gene, CDR1 is WNHNN and CDR2 is SYGVQD (reference sequence). CDR3 length: 12 amino acids. Here the CDR3 DNA reads TGCGCCAGCAGTCAGACAGGGAATACGCAGTATTTT. Amino acid sequence: CASSQTGNTQYF.

This chain uses TRBV25-1 with TRBJ1-2, with 9 bases identical to TRBD1. The CDR3 is 15 amino acids. Germline V CDR1 and CDR2: MGHDK, SYGVNS. After removal of 6 bases from V and 6 bases from J, the junction contained 11 bases not matched to a gene. The CDR3 sequence: CASSGTGYQSNGYTF. CDR3 DNA: TGTGCCAGCAGCGGGACAGGGTATCAGTCGAATGGCTACACCTTC.

This clone was detected only a few times. The gene calls are TRBV3-1 (or the pseudogene TRBV3-2) and TRBJ2-2; D might be TRBD2 (6 bases). V gave up 4 bases and J gave up 6 bases, with 18 bases separating them. This CDR3 spans 16 amino acids. Germline CDR1 LGHDT, CDR2 YNNKEL (reference sequence). CDR3 sequence: CASSRRLGHVSGELFF. Here the CDR3 DNA reads TGTGCCAGCAGCCGCCGACTAGGTCATGTGTCCGGGGAGCTGTTTTTT.

This clone showed up just a few times. Different DNA sequences within this sample yield the same CDR3. The chain employs TRBV7-3 and TRBJ2-1, with 11 bases that match TRBD2. The CDR3 sequence is 15 residues long. V was pared by 5 bases and J by 2 bases, with 2 bases of the junction left unmatched. Germline-derived CDR1 and CDR2 are SGHTA and FQGTGA. Here the CDR3 DNA reads TGTGCCAGCAGCCTTAGCGGGGGGGCCTACAATGAGCAGTTCTTC. Amino acids: CASSLSGGAYNEQFF.

This clone appeared once. The rearrangement uses TRBV6-5 and TRBJ1-6; D remains unclear. CDR1 and CDR2 (germline): MNHEY, SVGAGI. The CDR3 runs 14 residues. V was cut by 7 bases and J by 8 bases, with 15 bases left in between. CDR3 coding DNA: TGTGCCAGCACTACAGATCATATGGATTCACCCCTCCACTTT. Encoded protein: CASTTDHMDSPLHF.

The table lists this clone with a few counts. J is TRBJ1-1 and V is TRBV14; 7 nucleotides match TRBD1. Losses at the gene ends were 4 bases for V and 6 bases for J; bases not matched to a gene: 8. This CDR3 is built from 14 residues. Germline V gene data show CDR1 as SGHDN and CDR2 as FVKESK. The CDR3 region is CASSPPGGRAEAFF. For the CDR3, the DNA is TGTGCCAGCAGCCCCCCAGGGGGACGGGCTGAAGCTTTCTTT.

V is TRBV2 and J is TRBJ1-6; possibly TRBD1 for D (5 bases). The germline V gene encodes CDR1 SNHLY and CDR2 FYNNEI. V lost 0 bases, J lost 10 bases, and 10 bases lay in between. CDR3 size: 14 residues. CDR3 region: CASSEARRVSPLHF. The CDR3 nucleotides read TGTGCCAGCAGTGAAGCGCGCAGGGTCTCACCCCTCCACTTT.

The genes are TRBV30 and TRBJ2-5; a possible D gene is TRBD1 (5 bases). The CDR3 covers 13 residues. The V gene's germline CDR1 is GTSNPN and CDR2 SVGIG (reference sequence). The V end lost 3 bases, the J end lost 1 base, and 9 bases lay between the germline ends. The CDR3 bases are TGTGCCTGGAGAGGGCAGGGCCAAGAGACCCAGTACTTC. It specifies CAWRGQGQETQYF. Using reference TRBV30 and TRBJ2-5 for the parts outside the CDR3, the full variable domain is SQTIHQWPATLVQPVGSPLSLECTVEGTSNPNLYWYRQAAGRGLQLLFYSVGIGQISSEVPQNLSASRPQDRQFILSSKKLLLSDSGFYLCAWRGQGQETQYFGPGTRLLVL.

This clone has ten or more counts. The chain joins TRBV6-6 to TRBJ2-1, with 13 bases fitting TRBD2. With V trimmed by 6 bases and J by 9 bases, 5 bases remained unmatched. CDR3 size: 14 residues. Germline V gives CDR1 MNHNY, CDR2 SVGAGI (reference sequence). CDR3 sequence reads: CASSRTSGSPEQFF. DNA of the CDR3: TGTGCCAGCAGCCGGACTAGCGGGAGCCCTGAGCAGTTCTTC.

The chain joins TRBV12-5 to TRBJ2-5, with a possible D match to TRBD2 (5 bases). The CDR3 extends over 13 amino acids. CDR1 LGHNT and CDR2 FRNRAP come from the germline V gene. V was pared by 5 bases and J by 0 bases, with 7 bases between. CDR3 protein: CASGLGNQETQYF. CDR3 DNA sequence: TGTGCTAGTGGTCTCGGGAACCAAGAGACCCAGTACTTC.

The rearrangement uses TRBV3-1 (or the pseudogene TRBV3-2) and TRBJ2-7, with D tentatively TRBD2 (5 bases). Trimming removed 0 bases at V and 3 bases at J, with 12 bases between. The CDR3 loop spans 15 amino acids. Looked up from germline, CDR1 is LGHDT and CDR2 is YNNKEL (reference sequence). CDR3 DNA: TGTGCCAGCAGCCAAGATCTTTCCGGGATCTACGAGCAGTACTTC. Translating gives CASSQDLSGIYEQYF.

The chain combines TRBV18 with TRBJ1-1, with 7 bases fitting TRBD1. Germline values: CDR1 KGHSH, CDR2 LQKENI. The CDR3 contains 13 residues. V trimming: 4 bases; J trimming: 2 bases; junction bases outside the gene matches: 1. The CDR3 DNA follows: TGTGCCAGCTCACAGGGGGCTAACACTGAAGCTTTCTTT. Protein sequence: CASSQGANTEAFF.

This clone was seen only once. The rearrangement links TRBV9 to TRBJ2-1; TRBD1 might be the D (5 bases). Germline V gene data show CDR1 as SGDLS and CDR2 as YYNGEE. The ends were cut back, 0 bases at V and 8 bases at J, with 9 bases in the middle. The CDR3 covers 13 residues. The chain's CDR3 is CASSVGGAHEQFF. DNA for the CDR3: TGTGCCAGCAGCGTAGGGGGCGCCCATGAGCAGTTCTTC.

The CDR3 DNA reads TGTGCCAGCAGGAGGGGGATTAAAGAGACCCAGTACTTC. Amino acids: CASRRGIKETQYF. This chain connects TRBV27 to TRBJ2-5, with D maybe TRBD1 (6 bases). V dropped 6 bases and J dropped 3 bases, with 11 bases sitting between them. Germline lookup yields CDR1 MNHEY and CDR2 SMNVEV (reference sequence). The CDR3 runs to 13 residues.

V usage is TRBV5-1 and J usage is TRBJ2-3; 7 nucleotides agree with TRBD1. V shed 0 bases, J shed 1 base, and the junction held 5 bases outside the gene matches. The CDR3 runs 16 residues. CDR1 and CDR2 (germline): SGHRS, YFSETQ. DNA of the CDR3: TGCGCCAGCAGCTTGGACTGGGACAGCCGCACAGATACGCAGTATTTT. Amino acid sequence: CASSLDWDSRTDTQYF.

V is TRBV5-1 and J is TRBJ2-3; D might be TRBD2 (5 bases). The V gene lost 1 base and the J gene lost 5 bases, with 14 bases spanning the gap. The CDR3 is made up of 15 amino acids. Germline CDR1 and CDR2: SGHRS and YFSETQ. The CDR3 region is CASSLRGVEGDTQYF. CDR3 DNA: TGCGCCAGCAGCTTGCGTGGGGTTGAGGGAGATACGCAGTATTTT.

This chain joins TRBV4-3 and TRBJ2-1; 7 bases match TRBD1. In germline, CDR1 is LGHNA, CDR2 YSLEER. Trimming cost V 4 bases and J 2 bases; bases outside gene matches: 5. The CDR3 contains 15 residues. This CDR3 reads CASSLNGQAYNEQFF. The CDR3 DNA sequence: TGCGCCAGCAGCCTAAACGGACAGGCCTACAATGAGCAGTTCTTC.

Here the CDR3 DNA reads TGTGCCAGCAGTCCCAGGCTGGGCGCGGCCAAAAACATTCAGTACTTC. Its translation is CASSPRLGAAKNIQYF. This chain links TRBV25-1 with TRBJ2-4; the D is unclear. The length of the CDR3 is 16 residues. The V end was cut by 5 bases, the J end by 1 base, with 15 bases between. Per germline, CDR1 MGHDK and CDR2 SYGVNS.

This chain uses TRBV9 with TRBJ2-1; TRBD1 agrees at 10 bases. The CDR3 sequence is 15 residues long. In germline, CDR1 is SGDLS, CDR2 YYNGEE. J was trimmed by 7 bases and V by 4 bases; bases with no gene match: 8. The CDR3 here is CASSPRQGAANEQFF. The DNA of the CDR3 is TGTGCCAGCAGCCCGCGACAGGGGGCAGCAAATGAGCAGTTCTTC. The full variable domain, in which reference TRBV9 and TRBJ2-1 provide the parts outside the CDR3, is DSGVTQTPKHLITATGQRVTLRCSPRSGDLSVYWYQQSLDQGLQFLIQYYNGEERAKGNILERFSAQQFPDLHSELNLSSLELGDSALYFCASSPRQGAANEQFFGPGTRLTVL.

The chain is built from TRBV24-1 and TRBJ2-7; no clear D gene. With 5 bases removed from V and 3 bases from J, the gap between germline ends came to 4 bases. CDR3 size: 11 residues. Germline V gene data show CDR1 as KGHDR and CDR2 as SFDVKD. This CDR3 is CATSAGYEQYF. CDR3 sequence (DNA): TGTGCCACCAGTGCAGGCTACGAGCAGTACTTC.

The table lists this clone with a few counts. The chain employs TRBV2 and TRBJ1-5; 7 nucleotides line up with TRBD1. Germline V gene data show CDR1 as SNHLY and CDR2 as FYNNEI. V lost 6 bases and J lost 2; bases outside the gene matches: 10. The CDR3 runs to 16 residues. CDR3 protein: CASRAGQAWGNQPQHF. As DNA, the CDR3 is TGTGCCAGCAGGGCAGGACAGGCCTGGGGCAATCAGCCCCAGCATTTT.

J is TRBJ2-7 and V is TRBV2; no firm D call. The CDR3 extends over 12 amino acids. Trimming removed 4 bases at V and 3 bases at J, with 7 bases between. Germline V gene sequence: CDR1 SNHLY, CDR2 FYNNEI. The CDR3 reads CASSASYYEQYF. CDR3 nucleotides: TGTGCCAGCAGTGCGTCCTACTACGAGCAGTACTTC.

V and J are TRBV19 and TRBJ2-7; tentatively, D is TRBD1 (7 bases). CDR1 is LNHDA, CDR2 SQIVND, per germline (reference sequence). This CDR3 is 18 amino acids long. Trimming pared 0 bases from V and 2 bases from J, leaving 20 bases between. The CDR3 sequence is CASSIDRQGEAQTYEQYF. The CDR3 DNA sequence: TGTGCCAGTAGTATAGACCGCCAGGGGGAGGCCCAAACCTACGAGCAGTACTTC.

The V gene is TRBV19, the J gene TRBJ2-5; 16 bases align to TRBD2. The CDR3 length is 15 residues. Per the germline V gene, CDR1 is LNHDA and CDR2 is SQIVND (reference sequence). Trimming removed 8 bases from V and 5 bases from J; junction bases left unmatched: 5. The CDR3 is CASGTSGRASETQYF. In DNA form, the CDR3 reads TGTGCCAGTGGGACTAGCGGGAGGGCCTCGGAGACCCAGTACTTC. The complete variable domain, with remaining parts taken from reference TRBV19 and TRBJ2-5, reads DGGITQSPKYLFRKEGQNVTLSCEQNLNHDAMYWYRQDPGQGLRLIYYSQIVNDFQKGDIAEGYSVSREKKESFPLTVTSAQKNPTAFYLCASGTSGRASETQYFGPGTRLLVL.

This clone showed up just a few times. The chain joins TRBV7-3 to TRBJ2-1, with a tentative D call TRBD2 (5 bases). Deletions cut 2 bases from V and 7 bases from J, with 12 bases between. The CDR3 is 14 amino acids. Germline V gives CDR1 SGHTA, CDR2 FQGTGA. The CDR3 protein is CASSLLPRGNEQFF. The CDR3 coding sequence is TGTGCCAGCAGCTTACTCCCCCGCGGGAATGAGCAGTTCTTC. The variable domain in full, completed from reference TRBV7-3 and TRBJ2-1, reads GAGVSQTPSNKVTEKGKYVELRCDPISGHTALYWYRQSLGQGPEFLIYFQGTGAADDSGLPNDRFFAVRPEGSVSTLKIQRTERGDSAVYLCASSLLPRGNEQFFGPGTRLTVL.

This clone appeared a few times. V gene TRBV6-4 combines with J gene TRBJ2-2, with 7 bases matching TRBD2. V trimming: 2 bases; J trimming: 4 bases; junction bases outside the gene matches: 7. CDR1 and CDR2 (germline): MRHNA, SNTAGT. The CDR3 runs to 16 residues. The CDR3 DNA is TGTGCCAGCAGTGACCCTGGTCCTAGCGGCACCGGGGAGCTGTTTTTT. Its protein product is CASSDPGPSGTGELFF.

The CDR3 reads CASSQGQGMNEKLFF. CDR3 sequence (DNA): TGCGCCAGCAGCCAAGGGCAGGGTATGAATGAAAAACTGTTTTTT. The chain has TRBV4-3 and TRBJ1-4, with D tentatively TRBD1 (5 bases). V was pared by 1 base and J by 5 bases, with 11 bases between. The CDR3 spans 15 residues. Germline V gene lookup returns CDR1 LGHNA and CDR2 YSLEER.

This clone was observed a single time. The CDR3 DNA follows: TGTGCCAGCAGTTGGGGCAGCCACTACGAGCAGTACTTC. Translating it yields CASSWGSHYEQYF. The chain carries TRBV12-3 or TRBV12-4 and TRBJ2-7; perhaps TRBD1 as D (5 bases). The CDR3 is 13 amino acids. With 4 bases removed from V and 3 bases from J, the gap between germline ends came to 10 bases.

The rearrangement links TRBV27 to TRBJ1-5; TRBD1 matches at 9 bases. CDR3 length: 15 residues. CDR1 is MNHEY and CDR2 is SMNVEV in the germline V gene (reference sequence). V lost 3 bases to trimming and J lost 5 bases; unmatched junction nucleotides: 5. The CDR3 nucleotides are TGTGCCAGCAGTTTCCAAGGGACAGGGTATCAGCCCCAGCATTTT. It is translated as CASSFQGTGYQPQHF.

The chain has TRBV7-8 and TRBJ1-1; D unclear. This CDR3 is built from 16 residues. CDR1 and CDR2 from the germline V gene are SGHVS and FQNEAQ. V was pared by 1 base and J by 1 base, with 13 bases between. CDR3 residues: CASSLGTFEGNTEAFF. CDR3 DNA sequence: TGTGCCAGCAGCTTAGGGACCTTTGAGGGGAACACTGAAGCTTTCTTT.